One and the same sample provided the 14 T cell receptor beta chains below, sequenced in a study of blood T cell repertoires in COVID-19. This table comes from immunoSEQ multiplex PCR, and its TCRdb copy is limited to in-frame clones, with some not included. The sample lists roughly 300,000 clones, about 90% occurring once. Specimen: peripheral blood. All receptors derive from a woman aged 45-65 years who had recovered from COVID-19.

The chain carries TRBV7-2 and TRBJ2-2, with 9 bases lining up with TRBD2. V lost 4 bases and J lost 4; bases outside the gene matches: 4. Germline V gene lookup returns CDR1 SGHTA and CDR2 FQGNSA. The CDR3 covers 15 residues. The DNA for the CDR3 is TGTGCCAGCAGCTCGTGGACTAGCGCCACCGGGGAGCTGTTTTTT. Translating gives CASSSWTSATGELFF.

This chain uses TRBV5-1 with TRBJ1-1; tentatively, D is TRBD1 (5 bases). This CDR3 is 15 amino acids long. Looked up from germline, CDR1 is SGHRS and CDR2 is YFSETQ. The V and J ends lost 0 bases and 8 bases respectively, with 17 bases between them. CDR3 bases: TGCGCCAGCAGCTTGGAAGCTTCAGGGTTGGCGGAAGCTTTCTTT. This gives the protein CASSLEASGLAEAFF.

The V and J genes are TRBV5-6 and TRBJ2-5; TRBD1 might be the D (5 bases). The germline CDR1 and CDR2 sequences are SGHDT and YYEEEE. Trimming took off 6 bases at V and 9 bases at J, with 18 bases between the two ends. The CDR3 has 13 residues. CDR3: CASTQVDIAAQYF. CDR3 sequence (DNA): TGTGCCAGCACACAGGTTGATATCGCGGCCCAGTACTTC.

The V call is TRBV7-9, the J call TRBJ1-1; D remains ambiguous. This CDR3 comprises 14 residues. Trimming cost V 5 bases and J 6 bases, with 16 bases left between them. Germline V lookup: CDR1 SEHNR, CDR2 FQNEAQ (reference sequence). CDR3 in amino acids: CASSLGSYPPEAFF. The CDR3 bases are TGTGCCAGCAGCCTGGGCTCTTACCCACCTGAAGCTTTCTTT.

V is TRBV4-2 and J is TRBJ1-1; maybe TRBD1 (5 bases). This CDR3 spans 15 amino acids. The germline V and J ends were trimmed by 0 bases and 1 base, with 9 bases remaining between them. Germline V gene sequence: CDR1 LGHNA, CDR2 YNFKEQ. The CDR3 bases are TGTGCCAGCAGCCAAGACAGGGCGGCGAACACTGAAGCTTTCTTT. Its translation: CASSQDRAANTEAFF.

The chain couples TRBV5-6 to TRBJ1-5; perhaps TRBD1 as D (5 bases). V shed 4 bases and J shed 6 bases, with 14 bases lying between them. Germline V gene sequence: CDR1 SGHDT, CDR2 YYEEEE. CDR3 length equals 14 residues. CDR3: CASSRGEGRQPQHF. DNA of the CDR3: TGTGCCAGCAGCCGGGGGGAGGGTCGTCAGCCCCAGCATTTT.

The rearrangement links TRBV2 to TRBJ1-1, with no clear D. Trimming cost V 7 bases and J 1 base, with 7 bases left between them. CDR1 is SNHLY, CDR2 FYNNEI, per germline. This CDR3 comprises 12 residues. The CDR3 spells CASKRGNTEAFF. As DNA, the CDR3 is TGTGCCAGCAAGAGAGGGAACACTGAAGCTTTCTTT.

The CDR3 here is CASSPRTGDYGYTF. CDR3 in DNA: TGTGCCAGCAGCCCCCGAACGGGGGATTATGGCTACACCTTC. V and J are TRBV7-8 and TRBJ1-2, with D maybe TRBD1 (5 bases). Germline values: CDR1 SGHVS, CDR2 FQNEAQ. The V end lost 5 bases, the J end lost 5 bases, and 15 bases lay between the germline ends. This CDR3 comprises 14 residues.

The rearrangement joins TRBV5-1 to TRBJ1-3; TRBD1 matches 7 bases. The CDR3 spans 14 residues. The germline V gene encodes CDR1 SGHRS and CDR2 YFSETQ. With 2 bases clipped from V and 2 bases from J, the junction kept 1 base outside the gene matches. The CDR3, as DNA: TGCGCCAGCAGCTTCGGGACAGCTGGAAACACCATATATTTT. Encoded protein: CASSFGTAGNTIYF.

V usage is TRBV4-1 and J usage is TRBJ1-2, with 7 nucleotides matching TRBD1. The CDR3 length is 16 residues. V gave up 3 bases and J gave up 0 bases; unmatched junction bases: 7. CDR1 and CDR2 from the germline V gene are MGHRA and YSYEKL. The CDR3 spells CASSQRRDSPNYGYTF. CDR3 DNA: TGCGCCAGCAGCCAGCGCCGGGACAGCCCTAACTATGGCTACACCTTC.

The chain employs TRBV11-3 and TRBJ1-1; unclear D gene. Deletions cut 8 bases from V and 1 base from J, with 5 bases between. The V gene's germline CDR1 is SGHNT and CDR2 YENEEA. The CDR3 totals 11 residues. The DNA of the CDR3 is TGTGCCAGCGTACAGAACACTGAAGCTTTCTTT. Its translation: CASVQNTEAFF.

The rearrangement links TRBV5-1 to TRBJ1-1, with a possible D match to TRBD1 (5 bases). The germline V gene has CDR1 SGHRS and CDR2 YFSETQ. Trimming stripped 2 bases from V and 3 bases from J, with 11 bases between. CDR3 length: 14 amino acids. The CDR3 DNA sequence: TGCGCCAGCAGCTTTAGCGGGGACTACACTGAAGCTTTCTTT. Its protein product is CASSFSGDYTEAFF.

V gene TRBV5-4 combines with J gene TRBJ2-2, with 11 bases identical to TRBD1. The CDR3 covers 15 residues. V dropped 4 bases and J dropped 5; count of bases not matched to a gene: 4. The germline V gene has CDR1 SGHNT and CDR2 YYREEE (reference sequence). The CDR3 DNA follows: TGTGCCAGCAGCAGTGGGACAGGGGGGACCGGGGAGCTGTTTTTT. It is translated as CASSSGTGGTGELFF.

Here the CDR3 DNA reads TGTGCCAGCAGCTTAGAGGCCTACAGGGTAAGCGAGCAGTACTTC. Amino acids: CASSLEAYRVSEQYF. The chain combines TRBV7-2 with TRBJ2-7; possibly TRBD1 for D (6 bases). Between the trimmed V and J ends, which lost 1 base and 6 bases, there was a span of 16 bases. Per germline, CDR1 SGHTA and CDR2 FQGNSA. The length of the CDR3 is 15 residues.